This is a list of T cell receptor beta chains from one sample in a study of blood T cell repertoires in COVID-19. Clones were sequenced by immunoSEQ multiplex PCR, and TCRdb holds only the in-frame ones, with some missing. The sample carries tens of thousands of clones, roughly three quarters recorded once. The sequenced material came from peripheral blood. The origin of the receptors is a man in his 70s with active or convalescent COVID-19. Both conserved end residues are part of each CDR3. The D gene is left open where the match is weak. A clone size is listed for some rows: how often the clone was seen (once, few, many), or a class if it is expanded.

NA	TRBV13	TRBJ1-4	NA	TGTGCCAGCAGCGCATCCCCTGGACGGACAATTGAAAAACTGTTTTTT	CASSASPGRTIEKLFF
NA	TRBV6-5	TRBJ2-7	NA	TGTGCCAGCAGAATGAGGCAGGGCCCATCCTACGAGCAGTACTTC	CASRMRQGPSYEQYF
once	TRBV5-1	TRBJ2-5	TRBD1	TGCGCCAGCAGCTTGGACAGGGGTGAGACCCAGTACTTC	CASSLDRGETQYF
few	TRBV2	TRBJ1-1	TRBD1	TGTGCCAGCACTGAAGGGAGGGACAGGGGTAACACTGAAGCTTTCTTT	CASTEGRDRGNTEAFF
NA	TRBV11-3	TRBJ2-7	TRBD1	TGTGCCAGCTCGGAACGACAGGGGAAGACCTACGAGCAGTACTTC	CASSERQGKTYEQYF
few	TRBV9	TRBJ1-4	TRBD1	TGTGCCAGCAGCTCCAGGGGGCGGACTAATGAAAAACTGTTTTTT	CASSSRGRTNEKLFF
once	TRBV24-1	TRBJ2-3	TRBD1	TGTGCCACCAGTGGGACAGGGATGTCAGATACGCAGTATTTT	CATSGTGMSDTQYF
NA	TRBV3-1/TRBV3-2	TRBJ2-5	TRBD2	TGTGCCAGCAGCCAAGCCGGGACTAGCGGGGTAGAGACCCAGTACTTC	CASSQAGTSGVETQYF
NA	TRBV5-4	TRBJ2-5	NA	TGTGCCAGCAGCCCGTACAGGGAAGAGACCCAGTACTTC	CASSPYREETQYF
NA	TRBV7-3	TRBJ1-2	NA	TGTGCCAGCAGTAAAACGGGGGGCGACTATGGCTACACCTTC	CASSKTGGDYGYTF
NA	TRBV6-5	TRBJ1-2	NA	TGTGCCAGCAGGACGCCTCGGGGGGCGAGAGGCTACACCTTC	CASRTPRGARGYTF
once	TRBV7-9	TRBJ1-3	NA	TGTGCCAGCAGCGTTAATGAGCTCTCTGGAAACACCATATATTTT	CASSVNELSGNTIYF
NA	TRBV18	TRBJ2-3	NA	TGTGCCAGCTCCCAGAACAGGGCGCCAGATACGCAGTATTTT	CASSQNRAPDTQYF
NA	TRBV30	TRBJ2-7	NA	TGTGCCTGGATCGGAGGGAATAGCGAGCAGTACTTC	CAWIGGNSEQYF
NA	TRBV19	TRBJ2-7	NA	TGTGCCAGTAGGGGGACATTAGGCTACGAGCAGTACTTC	CASRGTLGYEQYF
NA	TRBV28	TRBJ2-5	TRBD1	TGTGCCAGCAGCGAGGGACAGGGGGTGGAGACCCAGTACTTC	CASSEGQGVETQYF
NA	TRBV5-8	TRBJ2-3	TRBD2	TGTGCCAGCAGCTTGGACACTAGCGGGGGGGCCACAGATACGCAGTATTTT	CASSLDTSGGATDTQYF
NA	TRBV5-1	TRBJ2-2	NA	TGCGCCAGCAGCCCAAATCCCGGGACTCGAAACACCGGGGAGCTGTTTTTT	CASSPNPGTRNTGELFF
NA	TRBV7-9	TRBJ2-1	NA	TGTGCCAGCAGCGGGACACTTAGGCAGTTCTTC	CASSGTLRQFF
once	TRBV28	TRBJ2-1	NA	TGTGCCAGCAGTCCCCCCGGTGATAGCTCCTACAATGAGCAGTTCTTC	CASSPPGDSSYNEQFF
few	TRBV7-3	TRBJ2-3	TRBD2	TGTGCCAGCAGCCCAAAAAGCGGGGGACCAGATACGCAGTATTTT	CASSPKSGGPDTQYF
NA	TRBV3-1/TRBV3-2	TRBJ2-1	TRBD2	TGTGCCAGCAGCCAACCCTTGGGGCGGGGGAATGGCGATGAGCAGTTCTTC	CASSQPLGRGNGDEQFF
NA	TRBV12-2	TRBJ2-5	NA	TGTGCAAGTCGCTCCAAGGACAGGGTAGAGACCCAGTACTTC	CASRSKDRVETQYF
NA	TRBV5-1	TRBJ1-2	TRBD1	TGCGCCAGCAGCCCGGGACAGGGGCACGGCTACACCTTC	CASSPGQGHGYTF
few	TRBV7-2	TRBJ2-7	NA	TGTGCCAGCAGCTTAATGGGCGGGGGCCAGGGAGAGCAGTACTTC	CASSLMGGGQGEQYF
NA	TRBV28	TRBJ2-3	TRBD2	TGTGCCAGCAGGACTAGCGGGGGGGCGTCCGCAGATACGCAGTATTTT	CASRTSGGASADTQYF